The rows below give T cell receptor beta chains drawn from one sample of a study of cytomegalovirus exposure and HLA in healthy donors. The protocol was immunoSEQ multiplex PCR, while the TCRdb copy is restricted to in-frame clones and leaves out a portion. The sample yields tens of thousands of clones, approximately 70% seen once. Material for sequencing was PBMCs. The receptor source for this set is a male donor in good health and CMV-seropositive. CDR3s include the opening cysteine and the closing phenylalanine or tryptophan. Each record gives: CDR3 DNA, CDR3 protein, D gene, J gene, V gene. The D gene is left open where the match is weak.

CDR3 DNA: TGTGCCAGCAGCCCTGGACAGGGGAGGTCACCTGAAGCTTTCTTT
CDR3 protein: CASSPGQGRSPEAFF
D gene: TRBD1
J gene: TRBJ1-1
V gene: TRBV4-2

CDR3 DNA: TGTGCTAGTGGTTTGGGAGGAGGATACGAGCAGTACTTC
CDR3 protein: CASGLGGGYEQYF
D gene: NA
J gene: TRBJ2-7
V gene: TRBV12-5

CDR3 DNA: TGTGCCAGCAGTGAACAGGGAAGCACAGATACGCAGTATTTT
CDR3 protein: CASSEQGSTDTQYF
D gene: NA
J gene: TRBJ2-3
V gene: TRBV2

CDR3 DNA: TGTGCCAGCAGCCTAGGGCCTAACTATGGCTACACCTTC
CDR3 protein: CASSLGPNYGYTF
D gene: NA
J gene: TRBJ1-2
V gene: TRBV7-2

CDR3 DNA: TGTGCCAGCAGTGCTGAGACAGGGGAGGTTTCCCGGCAGTTCTTC
CDR3 protein: CASSAETGEVSRQFF
D gene: TRBD1
J gene: TRBJ2-1
V gene: TRBV6-4

CDR3 DNA: TGTGCCAGTAGACGTCTAGCGGGAGGTATTAAGAATGAGCAGTTCTTC
CDR3 protein: CASRRLAGGIKNEQFF
D gene: TRBD2
J gene: TRBJ2-1
V gene: TRBV19

CDR3 DNA: TGTGCCAGCAGCCCGTTTACAGGGTACGAGCAGTACTTC
CDR3 protein: CASSPFTGYEQYF
D gene: NA
J gene: TRBJ2-7
V gene: TRBV7-2

CDR3 DNA: TGTGCCAGCAGCTTTGAGGGAAGTAACACCATATATTTT
CDR3 protein: CASSFEGSNTIYF
D gene: NA
J gene: TRBJ1-3
V gene: TRBV7-9

CDR3 DNA: TGTGCCAGCAGCGGGCCAATTAGCGTCGGAACAGATACGCAGTATTTT
CDR3 protein: CASSGPISVGTDTQYF
D gene: NA
J gene: TRBJ2-3
V gene: TRBV9

CDR3 DNA: TGTGCCAGCTCACTGGCGACACACTCCTACGAGCAGTACTTC
CDR3 protein: CASSLATHSYEQYF
D gene: NA
J gene: TRBJ2-7
V gene: TRBV18

CDR3 DNA: TGCGCCAGCAGTCTCGGTGGGCGTGAAGCTGAAGCTTTCTTT
CDR3 protein: CASSLGGREAEAFF
D gene: NA
J gene: TRBJ1-1
V gene: TRBV5-1

CDR3 DNA: TGTGCCTGGAGTTTGACAGGCCGCTATTCACCCCTCCACTTT
CDR3 protein: CAWSLTGRYSPLHF
D gene: NA
J gene: TRBJ1-6
V gene: TRBV30

CDR3 DNA: TGTGCCAGCAGCGTAACAGGGGTCACCGGGGAGCTGTTTTTT
CDR3 protein: CASSVTGVTGELFF
D gene: TRBD1
J gene: TRBJ2-2
V gene: TRBV9